The next 18 T cell receptor beta chains were all read from a single sample in a study of Ad26.COV2.S vaccination and SARS-CoV-2 variants. Here immunoSEQ multiplex PCR was the method, and the copy in TCRdb shows in-frame clones only, minus some. The sample records about 350,000 clones, approximately 90% being singletons. As to treatment: approximately 18 received Ad26.COV2.S at low or high dose, single or two shots; about five received placebo; per-sample allocation not given. On day 63 after the first injection, vaccine and placebo recipients gave samples. The sample was peripheral blood, taken in a trial of Ad26.COV2.S vaccine versus placebo. These receptors all come from a person between 18 and 59 years old who received the Ad26.COV2.S COVID-19 vaccine or a placebo.

V usage is TRBV6-4 and J usage is TRBJ1-5, with D possibly matching TRBD1 (6 bases). This CDR3 is built from 16 residues. Trimming took off 11 bases at V and 2 bases at J, with 22 bases between the two ends. Germline loops: CDR1 MRHNA, CDR2 SNTAGT. In nucleotides, the CDR3 is TGTGCCTGGAAAACTTACAGGGAGAGAGGCAATCAGCCCCAGCATTTT. This gives the protein CAWKTYRERGNQPQHF.

V and J are TRBV7-8 and TRBJ2-7; TRBD1 matches at 7 bases. V trimming: 1 base; J trimming: 1 base; junction bases outside the gene matches: 7. Germline V lookup: CDR1 SGHVS, CDR2 FQNEAQ. This CDR3 is built from 16 residues. CDR3 protein: CASSLGGRGYSYEQYF. The CDR3 nucleotides are TGTGCCAGCAGCTTAGGAGGCAGGGGGTATTCCTACGAGCAGTACTTC.

This chain connects TRBV30 to TRBJ2-1, with 10 bases matching TRBD2. Germline CDR1 is GTSNPN and CDR2 is SVGIG (reference sequence). After removal of 7 bases from V and 9 bases from J, the junction contained 12 bases not matched to a gene. The CDR3 contains 14 residues. In DNA form, the CDR3 reads TGTGCCTACACGAGAGCGGGAGGGCCAGGTGAGCAGTTCTTC. This sequence encodes CAYTRAGGPGEQFF.

This clone was seen a single time. J is TRBJ2-5 and V is TRBV29-1; D gene unclear. Trimming pared 4 bases from V and 2 bases from J, leaving 11 bases between. This CDR3 region has 13 residues. Germline-derived CDR1 and CDR2 are SQVTM and ANQGSEA. CDR3: CSVVLHRQETQYF. Here the CDR3 DNA reads TGCAGCGTTGTGTTGCACCGTCAAGAGACCCAGTACTTC.

This clone has a handful of counts. The V call is TRBV19, the J call TRBJ1-1; maybe TRBD1 (5 bases). Germline V gene lookup returns CDR1 LNHDA and CDR2 SQIVND (reference sequence). Trimming stripped 6 bases from V and 4 bases from J, with 18 bases between. The CDR3 contains 15 residues. CDR3 in amino acids: CASSPMLGQGTEAFF. The CDR3 DNA sequence: TGTGCCAGTAGCCCGATGTTGGGGCAGGGCACTGAAGCTTTCTTT.

The rearrangement joins TRBV2 to TRBJ2-3; 7 nucleotides match TRBD1. The CDR3 has 13 residues. V shed 7 bases, J shed 3 bases, and the junction held 4 bases outside the gene matches. In germline, CDR1 is SNHLY, CDR2 FYNNEI. The CDR3 here is CASTGGSTDTQYF. CDR3 nucleotide sequence: TGTGCCAGCACAGGGGGATCGACAGATACGCAGTATTTT.

The chain couples TRBV20-1 to TRBJ2-7; TRBD2 is a possible D gene (6 bases). The CDR3 is 11 amino acids. Germline CDR1 reads DFQATT; CDR2 reads SNEGSKA (reference sequence). The V end was cut by 3 bases, the J end by 9 bases, with 12 bases between. The CDR3 protein is CSASSRRAQYF. Written as DNA, the CDR3 is TGCAGTGCTAGCTCTCGGAGGGCGCAGTACTTC.

A single count supports this clone. The chain couples TRBV15 to TRBJ2-7; 9 bases match TRBD1. With V trimmed by 1 base and J by 5 bases, 6 bases remained unmatched. Germline V gene sequence: CDR1 LNHNV, CDR2 YYDKDF (reference sequence). This CDR3 is 15 amino acids long. The CDR3 sequence is CATSRGTGDFHEQYF. As DNA, the CDR3 is TGTGCCACCAGCAGAGGGACAGGGGATTTCCACGAGCAGTACTTC. The full variable domain, completed using reference TRBV15 and TRBJ2-7, is DAMVIQNPRYQVTQFGKPVTLSCSQTLNHNVMYWYQQKSSQAPKLLFHYYDKDFNNEADTPDNFQSRRPNTSFCFLDIRSPGLGDTAMYLCATSRGTGDFHEQYFGPGTRLTVT.

This sequence joins TRBV9 and TRBJ2-3; TRBD1 matches 10 bases. Germline loops: CDR1 SGDLS, CDR2 YYNGEE. V trimming: 3 bases; J trimming: 3 bases; junction bases outside the gene matches: 7. The length of the CDR3 is 16 residues. The CDR3 spells CASSAEGQGMTDTQYF. The CDR3 DNA sequence: TGTGCCAGCAGCGCAGAGGGACAGGGGATGACAGATACGCAGTATTTT.

This clone was picked up many times. The V and J genes are TRBV27 and TRBJ1-5; D unclear. The ends were cut back, 3 bases at V and 2 bases at J, with 8 bases in the middle. CDR1 is MNHEY, CDR2 SMNVEV, per germline (reference sequence). This CDR3 region has 14 residues. CDR3 sequence reads: CASSFLQGNQPQHF. As DNA, the CDR3 is TGTGCCAGCAGTTTCTTGCAGGGCAATCAGCCCCAGCATTTT.

The V call is TRBV18, the J call TRBJ2-5; D is unresolved. The germline gives CDR1 KGHSH, CDR2 LQKENI. The germline V and J ends were trimmed by 4 bases and 2 bases, with 8 bases remaining between them. There are 13 residues in the CDR3. As DNA, the CDR3 is TGTGCCAGCTCACTCCTGCCACAAGAGACCCAGTACTTC. Translation: CASSLLPQETQYF.

V and J are TRBV18 and TRBJ1-2, with a weak D call TRBD1 (5 bases). CDR1 is KGHSH, CDR2 LQKENI, per germline. V was trimmed by 0 bases and J by 3 bases, leaving 5 bases between them. The CDR3 has 13 amino acids. CDR3 sequence: CASSPPRDYGYTF. CDR3 DNA: TGTGCCAGCTCACCACCCAGGGACTATGGCTACACCTTC.

V and J are TRBV5-6 and TRBJ2-7, with D unclear. The length of the CDR3 is 14 residues. The V and J ends lost 0 bases and 3 bases respectively, with 10 bases between them. Germline V lookup: CDR1 SGHDT, CDR2 YYEEEE. As DNA, the CDR3 is TGTGCCAGCAGCTTGGGCCAGTCTGACTACGAGCAGTACTTC. The encoded protein is CASSLGQSDYEQYF.

J is TRBJ2-5 and V is TRBV30; D tentatively fits TRBD1 or TRBD2 (6 bases each). This CDR3 is 13 amino acids long. CDR1 GTSNPN and CDR2 SVGIG come from the germline V gene (reference sequence). V dropped 2 bases and J dropped 4 bases, with 11 bases sitting between them. CDR3 sequence (DNA): TGTGCCTGGAGTAGGGGGGCCCCAGAGACCCAGTACTTC. It codes for CAWSRGAPETQYF.

This clone was found once. An end of the junction differs from the germline gene, which may be a read error. The chain recombines TRBV12-3 or TRBV12-4 with TRBJ2-2; D gene unclear. The CDR3 contains 13 residues. Here the CDR3 DNA reads TGTGCCAGCAGTCTTCAAACCACCCGGGAGCTGTTTTTT. Translating gives CASSLQTTRELFF.

The rearrangement links TRBV6-5 to TRBJ1-5, with 8 positions matching TRBD1. Germline trimming cut 7 bases from V and 4 bases from J; bases unmatched to any gene: 9. Germline CDR1 MNHEY, CDR2 SVGAGI. The CDR3 runs 15 residues. The CDR3 bases are TGTGCCAGCAACTTTGACAGGGGTAGTAATCAGCCCCAGCATTTT. Residues: CASNFDRGSNQPQHF.

The chain has TRBV28 and TRBJ2-7; 9 bases map to TRBD2. J gave up 2 bases and V 5 bases, and 10 bases lay outside the gene matches. This CDR3 contains 16 residues. Germline V gene sequence: CDR1 MDHEN, CDR2 SYDVKM. Here the CDR3 DNA reads TGTGCCAGCAGTCAGCTACATCTAGCGGGACCCTACGAGCAGTACTTC. It is translated as CASSQLHLAGPYEQYF.

As regards this clone: It may be a read error: a sequence one base away is much more abundant. The CDR3 region has the DNA TGTGCCAGCAGTTCTCACAGGGGGGACACTGAAGCTTTCTTT. Residues: CASSSHRGDTEAFF. The gene calls are TRBV6-5 and TRBJ1-1, with 8 nucleotides matching TRBD1. From germline, CDR1 is MNHEY and CDR2 SVGAGI. This CDR3 has 14 residues. Trimming cost V 4 bases and J 3 bases; bases outside gene matches: 4.